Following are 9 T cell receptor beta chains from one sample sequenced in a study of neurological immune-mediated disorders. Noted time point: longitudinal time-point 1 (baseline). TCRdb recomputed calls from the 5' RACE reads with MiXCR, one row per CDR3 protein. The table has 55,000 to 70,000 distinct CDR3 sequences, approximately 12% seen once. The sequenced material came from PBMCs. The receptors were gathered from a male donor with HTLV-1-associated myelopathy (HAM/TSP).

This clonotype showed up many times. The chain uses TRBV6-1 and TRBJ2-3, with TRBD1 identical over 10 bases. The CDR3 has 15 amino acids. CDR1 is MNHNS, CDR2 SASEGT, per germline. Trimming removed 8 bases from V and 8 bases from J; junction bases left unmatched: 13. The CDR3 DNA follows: TGTGCCAGCCCCTCCGGGACAGGGGTCTCGGGTACGCAGTATTTT. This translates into CASPSGTGVSGTQYF.

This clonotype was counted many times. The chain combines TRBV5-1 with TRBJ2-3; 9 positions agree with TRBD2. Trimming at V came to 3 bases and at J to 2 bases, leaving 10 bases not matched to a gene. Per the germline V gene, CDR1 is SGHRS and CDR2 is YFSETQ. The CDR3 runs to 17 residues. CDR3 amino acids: CASSSSRLADFTDTQYF. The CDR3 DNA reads TGCGCCAGCAGCTCTTCTCGACTAGCGGATTTCACAGATACGCAGTATTTT.

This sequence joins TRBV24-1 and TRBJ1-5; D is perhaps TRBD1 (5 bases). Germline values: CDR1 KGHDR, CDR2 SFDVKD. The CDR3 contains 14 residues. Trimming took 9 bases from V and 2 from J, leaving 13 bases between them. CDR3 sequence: CATSQGIRNQPQHF. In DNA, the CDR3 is TGTGCCACCTCTCAGGGCATACGCAATCAGCCCCAGCATTTT.

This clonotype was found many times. CDR3 amino acids: CSARVGSGTDTQYF. CDR3 nucleotides: TGCAGTGCTAGAGTCGGGAGTGGGACAGATACGCAGTATTTT. The chain links TRBV20-1 to TRBJ2-3; D perhaps matches TRBD2 (6 bases). V lost 1 base, J lost 3 bases, and 11 bases lay in between. The CDR3 has 14 amino acids. Germline V lookup: CDR1 DFQATT, CDR2 SNEGSKA (reference sequence).

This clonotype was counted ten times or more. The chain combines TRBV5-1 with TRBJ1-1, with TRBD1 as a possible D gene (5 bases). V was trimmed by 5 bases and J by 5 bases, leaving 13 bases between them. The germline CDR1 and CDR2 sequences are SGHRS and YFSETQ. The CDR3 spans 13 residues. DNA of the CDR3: TGCGCCAGCAGTACTACGGGGGTGACTGAAGCTTTCTTT. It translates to CASSTTGVTEAFF.

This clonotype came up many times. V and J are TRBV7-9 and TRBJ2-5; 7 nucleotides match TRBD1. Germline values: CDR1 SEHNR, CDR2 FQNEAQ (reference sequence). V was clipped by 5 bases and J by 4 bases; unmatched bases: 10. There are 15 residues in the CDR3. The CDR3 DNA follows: TGTGCCAGCAGCCCGAATCAAGCAGGGGGAGAGACCCAGTACTTC. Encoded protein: CASSPNQAGGETQYF.

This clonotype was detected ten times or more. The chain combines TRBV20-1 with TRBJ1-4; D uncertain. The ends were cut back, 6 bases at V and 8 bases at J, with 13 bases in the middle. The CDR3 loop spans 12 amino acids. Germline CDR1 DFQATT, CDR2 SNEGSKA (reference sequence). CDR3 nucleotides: TGCAGTGCCACGAATAACGGGGAAAAACTGTTTTTT. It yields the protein CSATNNGEKLFF.

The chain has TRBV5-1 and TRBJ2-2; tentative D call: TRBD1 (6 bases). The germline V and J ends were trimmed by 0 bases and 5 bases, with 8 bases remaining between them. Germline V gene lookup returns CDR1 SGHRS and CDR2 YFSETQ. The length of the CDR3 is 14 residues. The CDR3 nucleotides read TGCGCCAGCAGCTTGGCCAGGGGTACCGGGGAGCTGTTTTTT. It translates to CASSLARGTGELFF.

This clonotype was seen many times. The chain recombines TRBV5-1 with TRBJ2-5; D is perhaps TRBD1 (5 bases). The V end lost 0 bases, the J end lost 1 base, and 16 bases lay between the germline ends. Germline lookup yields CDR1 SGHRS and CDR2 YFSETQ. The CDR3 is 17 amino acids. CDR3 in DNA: TGCGCCAGCAGCTTGGTTCGTGACAGCAATGGCCAAGAGACCCAGTACTTC. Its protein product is CASSLVRDSNGQETQYF. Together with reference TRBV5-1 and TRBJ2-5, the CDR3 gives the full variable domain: KAGVTQTPRYLIKTRGQQVTLSCSPISGHRSVSWYQQTPGQGLQFLFEYFSETQRNKGNFPGRFSGRQFSNSRSEMNVSTLELGDSALYLCASSLVRDSNGQETQYFGPGTRLLVL.